This T cell receptor beta chain appears in the sequencing data of a study of T cell changes during pregnancy in multiple sclerosis. This clone is a singleton in its sample. The same CDR3 also results from other DNA sequences found in this sample. Only in-frame clones appear in the TCRdb table, and some are missing; sequencing was by immunoSEQ multiplex PCR. The data hold 79,000 or so clones, with around 90% observed a single time. CDR1 and CDR2 (germline): KGHSH, LQKENI. J was trimmed by 5 bases and V by 4 bases; bases with no gene match: 5. This CDR3 is built from 15 residues. The input for sequencing was peripheral blood, taken in the first trimester of pregnancy. The receptor comes from a female donor in good health, enrolled as a control in a pregnancy study. The chain is built from TRBV18 and TRBJ1-5; 10 bases are shared with TRBD1. The CDR3 loop is CASSRTGTGDQPQHF. Here the CDR3 DNA reads TGTGCCAGCTCACGAACCGGGACAGGGGATCAGCCCCAGCATTTT.